This is a list of T cell receptor beta chains from one sample in a study of shared clonotypes between healthy human individuals. The assay was immunoSEQ multiplex PCR, and TCRdb's table has in-frame clones only and misses some. The sample lists more than 2,000,000 clones, 85% to 95% seen once, with around 0.14% in the top ten. The sequenced sample consisted of naive CD4+ T cells sorted from blood. All receptors come from a man aged 18 to 35 in good health. The CDR3 runs from the conserved cysteine through the conserved F or W. The order of the fields is D gene, V gene, clone size, J gene, CDR3 DNA, CDR3 protein. D genes are given only for firm matches. Expanded clones are given a class, and other clones once, few, many or no size at all.

D: -; V: TRBV7-2; size: -; J: TRBJ1-5; DNA: TGTGCCAGCAGCCCCGTGGCGGGGGTGGGTCAGCCCCAGCATTTT; CDR3: CASSPVAGVGQPQHF
D: -; V: TRBV6-1; size: -; J: TRBJ1-6; DNA: TGTGCCAGCAGTGCCCGGGACGAAGATAATTCACCCCTCCACTTT; CDR3: CASSARDEDNSPLHF
D: -; V: TRBV11-3; size: -; J: TRBJ2-7; DNA: TGTGCCAGCAGCTGGGAAGACTTGGGCTACGAGCAGTACTTC; CDR3: CASSWEDLGYEQYF
D: -; V: TRBV6-6; size: -; J: TRBJ2-7; DNA: TGTGCCAGCAGGGGAGGGGGCGGCATCTACGAGCAGTACTTC; CDR3: CASRGGGGIYEQYF
D: -; V: TRBV6-4; size: -; J: TRBJ2-3; DNA: TGTGCCAGCAGGAGGGGGGAGAGCACAGATACGCAGTATTTT; CDR3: CASRRGESTDTQYF
D: TRBD2; V: TRBV10-2; size: -; J: TRBJ2-5; DNA: TGCGCCAGCAGCCAGGGGCGACTAGCGGGGCCGGGAGAGACCCAGTACTTC; CDR3: CASSQGRLAGPGETQYF
D: -; V: TRBV5-1; size: -; J: TRBJ2-3; DNA: TGCGCCAGCAGCCCCAGGGGCAGAACCACAGATACGCAGTATTTT; CDR3: CASSPRGRTTDTQYF
D: -; V: TRBV4-3; size: -; J: TRBJ1-5; DNA: TGCGCCAGCGCGCCGCTCGTGGATAGCAATCAGCCCCAGCATTTT; CDR3: CASAPLVDSNQPQHF
D: -; V: TRBV5-1; size: once; J: TRBJ1-2; DNA: TGCGCCAGCAGCGGGGAGGGGATAGTTGGCTACACCTTC; CDR3: CASSGEGIVGYTF
D: -; V: TRBV10-1; size: -; J: TRBJ2-5; DNA: TGCGCCAGCAGTTGGGACCCCGGGGAGACCCAGTACTTC; CDR3: CASSWDPGETQYF
D: TRBD1; V: TRBV19; size: -; J: TRBJ1-2; DNA: TGTGCCAGTAGGCGTGGGCAGGGACAGCGAAACTATGGCTACACCTTC; CDR3: CASRRGQGQRNYGYTF
D: TRBD1; V: TRBV2; size: -; J: TRBJ1-2; DNA: TGTGCCAGCAGCGAACTTCGGACAGGGGGCTACACCTTC; CDR3: CASSELRTGGYTF
D: TRBD2; V: TRBV18; size: -; J: TRBJ2-5; DNA: TGTGCCAGCTCACCGCAGCGGGGGGGCCGGGAGACCCAGTACTTC; CDR3: CASSPQRGGRETQYF
D: -; V: TRBV4-1; size: -; J: TRBJ1-3; DNA: TGCGCCAGCAGCCAAGAAGTTGAACGATACACAAACACCATATATTTT; CDR3: CASSQEVERYTNTIYF
D: -; V: TRBV28; size: once; J: TRBJ1-1; DNA: TGTGCCAGCAGAGGACAGTGGAACACTGAAGCTTTCTTT; CDR3: CASRGQWNTEAFF
D: -; V: TRBV9; size: -; J: TRBJ1-3; DNA: TGTGCCAGCAGCGTAGGGACAGTCTCTGGAAACACCATATATTTT; CDR3: CASSVGTVSGNTIYF
D: -; V: TRBV6-1; size: -; J: TRBJ1-5; DNA: TGTGCCAGCAGCCCGGGCCTCAATCAGCCCCAGCATTTT; CDR3: CASSPGLNQPQHF
D: TRBD1; V: TRBV19; size: few; J: TRBJ2-4; DNA: TGTGCCAGTTCCGGACAGGGAAGTAGCATTCAGTACTTC; CDR3: CASSGQGSSIQYF
D: -; V: TRBV9; size: -; J: TRBJ2-6; DNA: TGTGCCAGCAGCGTAGGGTGGGGGCCTGGGGCCAACGTCCTGACTTTC; CDR3: CASSVGWGPGANVLTF
D: -; V: TRBV10-3; size: -; J: TRBJ2-5; DNA: TGTGCCATCAGTGAAGGAGGACTCCGGCAAGAGACCCAGTACTTC; CDR3: CAISEGGLRQETQYF
D: TRBD2; V: TRBV7-2; size: -; J: TRBJ2-5; DNA: TGTGCCAGCAGCATCGGACTAGCCCCAGAGACCCAGTACTTC; CDR3: CASSIGLAPETQYF
D: -; V: TRBV5-1; size: -; J: TRBJ1-1; DNA: TGCGCCAGCAGCTTGGATGGGGGGACAAAAGCTTTCTTT; CDR3: CASSLDGGTKAFF
D: -; V: TRBV5-4; size: -; J: TRBJ2-7; DNA: TGTGCCAGCAGCTTGGTATCCGGTTCCTACGAGCAGTACTTC; CDR3: CASSLVSGSYEQYF
D: -; V: TRBV7-8; size: -; J: TRBJ1-6; DNA: TGTGCCAGCAGCTCCACGCGAAATTCACCCCTCCACTTT; CDR3: CASSSTRNSPLHF
D: TRBD1; V: TRBV12-5; size: -; J: TRBJ1-5; DNA: TGTGCTAGTGGCCGACAGGGGTTCAATCAGCCCCAGCATTTT; CDR3: CASGRQGFNQPQHF
D: -; V: TRBV28; size: -; J: TRBJ2-7; DNA: TGTGCCAGCAGTTTCCGACCGAACGAGCAGTACTTC; CDR3: CASSFRPNEQYF
D: TRBD1; V: TRBV6-5; size: -; J: TRBJ2-7; DNA: TGTGCCAGCAGTCCCCGGACAGGGGGGTCCTCCGAGCAGTACTTC; CDR3: CASSPRTGGSSEQYF
D: -; V: TRBV5-1; size: -; J: TRBJ2-3; DNA: TGCGCCAGCAGCGGGGGCACAGGTATGGTGAGTCCTGCTAGCACAGATACGCAGTATTTT; CDR3: CASSGGTGMVSPASTDTQYF
D: -; V: TRBV10-3; size: -; J: TRBJ2-5; DNA: TGTGCCATCAGTGTGGGAGACTCCCGAAGCCAAGAGACCCAGTACTTC; CDR3: CAISVGDSRSQETQYF
D: -; V: TRBV14; size: -; J: TRBJ1-6; DNA: TGTGCCAGCAGCCAAGTTGCCCCTAATTCACCCCTCCACTTT; CDR3: CASSQVAPNSPLHF
D: -; V: TRBV27; size: -; J: TRBJ2-5; DNA: TGTGCCAGCAGTTTACTGGGGATCCAAGAGACCCAGTACTTC; CDR3: CASSLLGIQETQYF
D: -; V: TRBV5-4; size: -; J: TRBJ1-2; DNA: TGTGCCAGCAGCTTGTTAGGGGCCAGTGGCTACACCTTC; CDR3: CASSLLGASGYTF
D: TRBD1; V: TRBV5-4; size: -; J: TRBJ2-7; DNA: TGTGCCAGCAGTTCGACAGGGGGCGGACTAGCCTCCGAGCAGTACTTC; CDR3: CASSSTGGGLASEQYF
D: TRBD2; V: TRBV7-2; size: -; J: TRBJ2-7; DNA: TGTGCCAGCAGCTCGGGGAGGGAGGCGCACTACGAGCAGTACTTC; CDR3: CASSSGREAHYEQYF
D: -; V: TRBV6-5; size: -; J: TRBJ1-5; DNA: TGTGCCAGCAGTTACCTGGACGATCAGCCCCAGCATTTT; CDR3: CASSYLDDQPQHF
D: TRBD2; V: TRBV7-6; size: -; J: TRBJ2-3; DNA: TGTGCCAGCAGCCCCCTTAGCGGGAGGGCCGATACGCAGTATTTT; CDR3: CASSPLSGRADTQYF
D: -; V: TRBV11-2; size: -; J: TRBJ1-2; DNA: TGTGCCAGCAGCCCCTTCCCAGCAGGGAACTATGGCTACACCTTC; CDR3: CASSPFPAGNYGYTF
D: TRBD2; V: TRBV5-4; size: -; J: TRBJ2-3; DNA: TGTGCCAGCAGCACTCTAACTAGCGGGAGGGGGGATACGCAGTATTTT; CDR3: CASSTLTSGRGDTQYF
D: -; V: TRBV5-6; size: -; J: TRBJ1-5; DNA: TGTGCCAGCAGCTTTTGGAGGGAGAGGAATCAGCCCCAGCATTTT; CDR3: CASSFWRERNQPQHF
D: -; V: TRBV29-1; size: -; J: TRBJ1-1; DNA: TGCAGCGCTCGAGCTGGGGCAGCGAACACTGAAGCTTTCTTT; CDR3: CSARAGAANTEAFF
D: -; V: TRBV10-2; size: -; J: TRBJ2-2; DNA: TGCGCCAGCGGGAGTAAGCCGAACACCGGGGAGCTGTTTTTT; CDR3: CASGSKPNTGELFF
D: TRBD1; V: TRBV6-4; size: -; J: TRBJ1-2; DNA: TGTGCCAGCAGGTTCGATCAGGGGGTTTACGGCTACACCTTC; CDR3: CASRFDQGVYGYTF
D: -; V: TRBV10-3; size: few; J: TRBJ2-3; DNA: TGTGCCATCAGTGAGTCCCCAGATACGCAGTATTTT; CDR3: CAISESPDTQYF
D: -; V: TRBV25-1; size: -; J: TRBJ1-4; DNA: TGTGCCAGCAGTGAATTTAAGGGATTTGGGAATGAAAAACTGTTTTTT; CDR3: CASSEFKGFGNEKLFF
D: -; V: TRBV30; size: -; J: TRBJ2-7; DNA: TGTGCCTGGAGTGTACGGATCGAGAGAGGGGAGCAGTACTTC; CDR3: CAWSVRIERGEQYF
D: -; V: TRBV30; size: -; J: TRBJ1-3; DNA: TGTGCCTGGAGTGTGCTCGGCAGGGGATCTGGAAACACCATATATTTT; CDR3: CAWSVLGRGSGNTIYF
D: -; V: TRBV5-4; size: few; J: TRBJ1-5; DNA: TGTGCCAGCAGCTCGTTTGATGGGCCCCAGCATTTT; CDR3: CASSSFDGPQHF
D: -; V: TRBV5-1; size: -; J: TRBJ1-2; DNA: TGCGCCAGCAGCCCATCGGGAGGGAATAACTATGGCTACACCTTC; CDR3: CASSPSGGNNYGYTF
D: TRBD1; V: TRBV2; size: -; J: TRBJ2-7; DNA: TGTGCCAGCAACAGGGACAGGGGCTCCTACGAGCAGTACTTC; CDR3: CASNRDRGSYEQYF